Below, 17 T cell receptor beta chains from the same sample are listed, as sequenced in a study of glioma-infiltrating T cells after dendritic cell vaccination. The table came from immunoSEQ multiplex PCR; TCRdb's copy has only in-frame clones and leaves some out. The table has about 73,000 clones, roughly four fifths seen once. This material consisted of blood, taken before dendritic cell vaccination. The receptor set was obtained from a human donor with glioblastoma.

The chain uses TRBV6-1 and TRBJ1-5; D gene uncertain. CDR1 and CDR2 from the germline V gene are MNHNS and SASEGT. CDR3 length equals 15 residues. Between the trimmed V and J ends, which lost 1 base and 0 bases, there was a span of 7 bases. In DNA form, the CDR3 reads TGTGCCAGCAGTGAAGGCTCCAGTAGCAATCAGCCCCAGCATTTT. Its translation is CASSEGSSSNQPQHF.

The V call is TRBV2, the J call TRBJ2-7, with D perhaps TRBD1 (6 bases). Germline V CDR1 and CDR2: SNHLY, FYNNEI. This CDR3 is 13 amino acids long. Trimming took off 8 bases at V and 3 bases at J, with 14 bases between the two ends. CDR3 DNA: TGTGCCAGCCTCTTCGGACAGCTCTACGAGCAGTACTTC. This codes for CASLFGQLYEQYF.

This chain connects TRBV7-3 to TRBJ2-2, with D unclear. CDR1 and CDR2 (germline): SGHTA, FQGTGA. The CDR3 has 14 residues. Trimming shortened V by 5 bases and J by 6 bases, and 13 bases separated the two germline ends. The CDR3, as DNA: TGTGCCAGCAGCCAAAGCCCGGGTGCCGGGGAGCTGTTTTTT. Encoded protein: CASSQSPGAGELFF.

As to this clone: The same CDR3 can be traced to other DNA sequences in this sample. The V call is TRBV6-5, the J call TRBJ2-1; 8 nucleotides match TRBD2. V gave up 5 bases and J gave up 1 base; unmatched junction bases: 4. The CDR3 consists of 15 residues. CDR1 MNHEY and CDR2 SVGAGI come from the germline V gene. CDR3 protein: CASSPGGVSYNEQFF. The CDR3 nucleotides are TGTGCCAGCAGTCCGGGGGGGGTATCCTACAATGAGCAGTTCTTC.

CDR3 DNA sequence: TGTGCCAGCAGTTTGGAAGAAGGAGGAACTGAAGCTTTCTTT. The encoded protein is CASSLEEGGTEAFF. J is TRBJ1-1 and V is TRBV2; D uncertain. The V and J ends lost 5 bases and 5 bases respectively, with 15 bases between them. Per germline, CDR1 SNHLY and CDR2 FYNNEI. The CDR3 covers 14 residues.

The chain employs TRBV10-1 and TRBJ2-7, with TRBD1 identical over 9 bases. The length of the CDR3 is 18 residues. Looked up from germline, CDR1 is WNHNN and CDR2 is SYGVQD (reference sequence). V trimming: 3 bases; J trimming: 2 bases; junction bases outside the gene matches: 14. The CDR3 here is CASSDSALTGGLTYEQYV. CDR3 bases: TGCGCCAGCAGTGACTCAGCCCTAACAGGGGGCCTTACCTACGAGCAGTACGTC.

This chain links TRBV15 with TRBJ2-7; perhaps TRBD1 as D (6 bases). CDR3 length equals 16 residues. Germline V CDR1 and CDR2: LNHNV, YYDKDF (reference sequence). V dropped 3 bases and J dropped 4 bases, with 19 bases sitting between them. In DNA form, the CDR3 reads TGTGCCACCAGCAGGAGAAACCCGGGACACCTTTACGAGCAGTACTTC. Translated, it gives CATSRRNPGHLYEQYF.

V is TRBV2 and J is TRBJ2-7; TRBD2 might be the D (5 bases). There are 12 residues in the CDR3. The V gene lost 8 bases and the J gene lost 3 bases, with 11 bases spanning the gap. Germline V gene lookup returns CDR1 SNHLY and CDR2 FYNNEI. CDR3 bases: TGTGCCAGCCACGGGGAGATCTACGAGCAGTACTTC. It translates to CASHGEIYEQYF.

The chain has TRBV5-1 and TRBJ1-5; the match to TRBD1 covers 8 bases. CDR3 length equals 15 residues. The ends lost 0 bases at V and 5 bases at J; junction bases unmatched: 4. The germline V gene has CDR1 SGHRS and CDR2 YFSETQ. The CDR3 nucleotides are TGCGCCAGCAGCTTGGGGACAGGGTCTGATCAGCCCCAGCATTTT. Translating gives CASSLGTGSDQPQHF. The complete variable domain, with remaining parts taken from reference TRBV5-1 and TRBJ1-5, reads KAGVTQTPRYLIKTRGQQVTLSCSPISGHRSVSWYQQTPGQGLQFLFEYFSETQRNKGNFPGRFSGRQFSNSRSEMNVSTLELGDSALYLCASSLGTGSDQPQHFGDGTRLSIL.

The chain joins TRBV13 to TRBJ2-1; 13 bases match TRBD2. The junction had 7 bases not matched to a gene; V was cut back by 0 bases and J by 8 bases. The germline gives CDR1 PRHDT, CDR2 FYEKMQ (reference sequence). The CDR3 is made up of 17 amino acids. Here the CDR3 reads CASSLGLGLAGAHEQFF. CDR3 sequence (DNA): TGTGCCAGCAGCTTAGGCCTAGGACTAGCGGGAGCCCATGAGCAGTTCTTC.

J is TRBJ2-5 and V is TRBV9; 7 positions match TRBD2. Germline V gene lookup returns CDR1 SGDLS and CDR2 YYNGEE. The CDR3 totals 16 residues. Losses at the gene ends were 0 bases for V and 3 bases for J; bases not matched to a gene: 8. CDR3 amino acids: CASSVARASGEETQYF. For the CDR3, the DNA is TGTGCCAGCAGCGTAGCTAGGGCTAGCGGAGAAGAGACCCAGTACTTC.

The genes are TRBV5-1 and TRBJ2-1; the match to TRBD2 covers 9 bases. The germline V gene encodes CDR1 SGHRS and CDR2 YFSETQ. V shed 6 bases, J shed 5 bases, and the junction held 15 bases outside the gene matches. This CDR3 spans 17 amino acids. The CDR3 spells CASTSAFGKRGDNEQFF. DNA for the CDR3: TGCGCCAGCACCTCAGCTTTCGGGAAGCGGGGGGACAATGAGCAGTTCTTC.

This sequence joins TRBV18 and TRBJ1-2; perhaps TRBD1 as D (6 bases). Germline-derived CDR1 and CDR2 are KGHSH and LQKENI. The CDR3 extends over 15 amino acids. The ends were cut back, 2 bases at V and 3 bases at J, with 13 bases in the middle. The CDR3 DNA follows: TGTGCCAGCTCACCATTTCGGGGGGCCGACTATGGCTACACCTTC. Translated, it gives CASSPFRGADYGYTF.

The gene calls are TRBV7-6 and TRBJ1-4, with TRBD1 matching 11 bases. There are 14 residues in the CDR3. The ends lost 5 bases at V and 6 bases at J; junction bases unmatched: 2. Germline loops: CDR1 SGHVS, CDR2 FNYEAQ. The CDR3 is CASSRDRGDEKLFF. The CDR3 nucleotides read TGTGCCAGCAGCAGGGACAGGGGGGATGAAAAACTGTTTTTT.

The J gene is TRBJ1-4, the V gene TRBV6-1; TRBD1 might be the D (6 bases). Germline loops: CDR1 MNHNS, CDR2 SASEGT. The CDR3 runs to 15 residues. V was shortened by 2 bases and J by 8 bases, with 15 bases between the two germline ends. The CDR3 is CASSESQGFREKLFF. The CDR3 DNA is TGTGCCAGCAGTGAATCACAGGGTTTCCGGGAAAAACTGTTTTTT.

The gene calls are TRBV29-1 and TRBJ1-3, with D perhaps TRBD1 (6 bases). V was cut by 5 bases and J by 0 bases, with 11 bases left in between. The CDR3 consists of 14 residues. CDR1 and CDR2 from the germline V gene are SQVTM and ANQGSEA. CDR3 sequence reads: CSVLRTASGNTIYF. For the CDR3, the DNA is TGCAGCGTTTTGAGGACAGCCTCTGGAAACACCATATATTTT.

This clone was seen once. The V call is TRBV5-6, the J call TRBJ1-3; 10 nucleotides match TRBD1. CDR1 SGHDT and CDR2 YYEEEE come from the germline V gene. The CDR3 is 15 amino acids. The J segment lost 2 bases and the V segment lost 4 bases, leaving 3 bases of the junction unmatched. The CDR3 sequence: CASSPGTGAGNTIYF. As DNA, the CDR3 is TGTGCCAGCAGCCCCGGGACAGGGGCTGGAAACACCATATATTTT.